This entry lists 27 T cell receptor beta chains sequenced from one sample in a study of cytomegalovirus exposure and HLA in healthy donors. PCR used 60 Vbeta primers and 13 Jbeta primers. Some clones are missing from TCRdb's copy, which holds only in-frame ones; the method was immunoSEQ multiplex PCR. The sample contains around 110,000 clones, approximately 81% of which appear only once. The sample taken for sequencing was PBMCs. These receptors were collected from a man aged 25-40 years in good health and CMV-seropositive.

The chain links TRBV5-1 to TRBJ1-2; 9 nucleotides match TRBD1. Germline values: CDR1 SGHRS, CDR2 YFSETQ. After removal of 5 bases from V and 3 bases from J, the junction contained 5 bases not matched to a gene. The CDR3 runs to 14 residues. CDR3 sequence reads: CASSPGTGYYGYTF. Here the CDR3 DNA reads TGCGCCAGCAGTCCCGGGACAGGGTACTATGGCTACACCTTC.

V gene TRBV29-1 combines with J gene TRBJ1-1; D gene unclear. The germline V gene has CDR1 SQVTM and CDR2 ANQGSEA. There are 15 residues in the CDR3. The V end lost 7 bases, the J end lost 4 bases, and 22 bases lay between the germline ends. CDR3 sequence (DNA): TGCAGCGGGACGGTTCTAAACTTGGACTTCACTGAAGCTTTCTTT. Encoded protein: CSGTVLNLDFTEAFF.

This clone is classed as medium-sized. At the DNA level, this CDR3 is encoded by other sequences in the same sample as well. This chain connects TRBV4-3 to TRBJ1-5; TRBD1 is a possible D gene (5 bases). Trimming stripped 2 bases from V and 0 bases from J, with 8 bases between. The CDR3 length is 15 residues. CDR1 is LGHNA and CDR2 is YSLEER in the germline V gene. The CDR3 DNA sequence: TGCGCCAGCAGCCAAAGCACAGGTAGCAATCAGCCCCAGCATTTT. Translated, it gives CASSQSTGSNQPQHF.

The chain links TRBV19 to TRBJ2-1; 9 bases are shared with TRBD1. CDR1 and CDR2 from the germline V gene are LNHDA and SQIVND (reference sequence). V shed 5 bases, J shed 7 bases, and the junction held 9 bases outside the gene matches. The CDR3 is made up of 15 amino acids. CDR3 in DNA: TGTGCCAGTAGTGTAATTGGGACAGGGAAAAATGAGCAGTTCTTC. It encodes CASSVIGTGKNEQFF.

The V call is TRBV7-8, the J call TRBJ2-7, with 9 bases fitting TRBD1. CDR1 and CDR2 from the germline V gene are SGHVS and FQNEAQ. V trimming: 2 bases; J trimming: 2 bases; junction bases outside the gene matches: 1. This CDR3 spans 14 amino acids. Written as DNA, the CDR3 is TGTGCCAGCAGCTTAAGGGACAGGGCCTACGAGCAGTACTTC. Its translation: CASSLRDRAYEQYF.

The chain has TRBV28 and TRBJ1-3; tentative D call: TRBD1 (5 bases). The CDR3 runs 17 residues. Trimming removed 3 bases from V and 0 bases from J, with 15 bases in between. CDR1 is MDHEN, CDR2 SYDVKM, per germline. The CDR3: CASSFPAGLYSGNTIYF. Written as DNA, the CDR3 is TGTGCCAGCAGTTTCCCCGCGGGACTCTACTCTGGAAACACCATATATTTT.

The rearrangement uses TRBV18 and TRBJ2-3, with a possible D match to TRBD1 (5 bases). Germline CDR1 reads KGHSH; CDR2 reads LQKENI. V was trimmed by 0 bases and J by 3 bases, leaving 10 bases between them. CDR3 size: 15 residues. CDR3 loop: CASSPPGQGTDTQYF. For the CDR3, the DNA is TGTGCCAGCTCACCACCGGGCCAGGGTACAGATACGCAGTATTTT.

The V and J genes are TRBV30 and TRBJ1-3; D remains ambiguous. Deletions cut 4 bases from V and 0 bases from J, with 19 bases between. This CDR3 has 17 residues. The germline V gene encodes CDR1 GTSNPN and CDR2 SVGIG (reference sequence). The CDR3 loop is CAWTVVGRHLSGNTIYF. The CDR3, as DNA: TGTGCCTGGACCGTTGTCGGCAGACACCTCTCTGGAAACACCATATATTTT.

The chain joins TRBV5-1 to TRBJ2-7, with D tentatively TRBD1 (5 bases). V was cut by 0 bases and J by 0 bases, with 7 bases left in between. Germline CDR1 SGHRS, CDR2 YFSETQ. The CDR3 is made up of 14 amino acids. The CDR3 bases are TGCGCCAGCAGCTTGGACAGGTTCTCCTACGAGCAGTACTTC. Amino acids: CASSLDRFSYEQYF.

This clone came up once. For the CDR3, the DNA is TGTGCCAGTAGTGGGGACAGGTTCCGTCATTATGGCTACACCTTC. This sequence encodes CASSGDRFRHYGYTF. This sequence joins TRBV19 and TRBJ1-2, with 8 nucleotides matching TRBD1. V lost 5 bases to trimming and J lost 5 bases; unmatched junction nucleotides: 10. This CDR3 comprises 15 residues. Germline assignment: CDR1 LNHDA and CDR2 SQIVND (reference sequence).

The DNA for the CDR3 is TGCAGCGGAGGAGATCCCACCGGGGAGCTGTTTTTT. Amino acid sequence: CSGGDPTGELFF. The chain carries TRBV29-1 and TRBJ2-2; D is unresolved. Trimming took off 7 bases at V and 4 bases at J, with 10 bases between the two ends. The CDR3 has 12 amino acids. CDR1 SQVTM and CDR2 ANQGSEA come from the germline V gene.

The rearrangement links TRBV9 to TRBJ2-3; 9 bases line up with TRBD2. The CDR3 is 15 amino acids. Germline V lookup: CDR1 SGDLS, CDR2 YYNGEE. V gave up 3 bases and J gave up 6 bases; unmatched junction bases: 8. The CDR3 sequence: CASSGSGGPWDTQYF. For the CDR3, the DNA is TGTGCCAGCAGCGGTAGCGGGGGTCCGTGGGATACGCAGTATTTT.

This chain joins TRBV4-3 and TRBJ1-2; D remains ambiguous. This CDR3 comprises 17 residues. V lost 0 bases and J 0 bases, leaving 14 bases between the germline ends. Germline loops: CDR1 LGHNA, CDR2 YSLEER. The CDR3 coding sequence is TGCGCCAGCAGCCAAGATTCTGATGTGTCAGCTAACTATGGCTACACCTTC. Translation gives CASSQDSDVSANYGYTF.

The CDR3: CASSPVAGGYTDTQYF. The CDR3 bases are TGTGCCAGCAGCCCAGTCGCGGGAGGGTACACAGATACGCAGTATTTT. The rearrangement uses TRBV9 and TRBJ2-3; 9 nucleotides align to TRBD2. J lost 2 bases, V lost 4 bases, and 8 bases had no gene match. This CDR3 contains 16 residues. Germline CDR1 is SGDLS and CDR2 is YYNGEE.

This clone is a singleton in its sample. This chain uses TRBV5-6 with TRBJ2-3, with 10 bases that match TRBD1. Germline CDR1 SGHDT, CDR2 YYEEEE. The CDR3 extends over 15 amino acids. Losses at the gene ends were 4 bases for V and 0 bases for J; bases not matched to a gene: 2. The CDR3 bases are TGTGCCAGCAGCCGGACAGGGGGTAGCACAGATACGCAGTATTTT. It specifies CASSRTGGSTDTQYF. Looking up the rest from reference TRBV5-6 and TRBJ2-3 gives the full variable domain: DAGVTQSPTHLIKTRGQQVTLRCSPKSGHDTVSWYQQALGQGPQFIFQYYEEEERQRGNFPDRFSGHQFPNYSSELNVNALLLGDSALYLCASSRTGGSTDTQYFGPGTRLTVL.

In DNA, the CDR3 is TGTGCCAGCAGCCTTGGGGGGTGGGCCTACAATGAGCAGTTCTTC. Amino acids: CASSLGGWAYNEQFF. The V gene is TRBV4-2, the J gene TRBJ2-1, with D possibly matching TRBD2 (6 bases). The CDR3 contains 15 residues. Trimming left V 4 bases short and J 2 bases short, with 12 bases between. Germline V CDR1 and CDR2: LGHNA, YNFKEQ.

V gene TRBV2 combines with J gene TRBJ2-7; TRBD1 agrees at 9 bases. Trimming took 5 bases from V and 4 from J; bases not matched to a gene: 6. This CDR3 comprises 14 residues. Germline V gives CDR1 SNHLY, CDR2 FYNNEI. CDR3: CASSLTGGAYEQYF. The CDR3 DNA follows: TGTGCCAGCAGTCTTACAGGGGGCGCGTACGAGCAGTACTTC.

V usage is TRBV5-6 and J usage is TRBJ2-7; 7 bases agree with TRBD1. The CDR3 is made up of 18 amino acids. After removal of 4 bases from V and 4 bases from J, the junction contained 20 bases not matched to a gene. CDR1 is SGHDT and CDR2 is YYEEEE in the germline V gene. The CDR3 DNA reads as TGTGCCAGCAGCCCCTTGGGCCCCGAAAAGACAGGGAAGTACGAGCAGTACTTC. Residues: CASSPLGPEKTGKYEQYF. Variable domain in full (rest from reference TRBV5-6 and TRBJ2-7): DAGVTQSPTHLIKTRGQQVTLRCSPKSGHDTVSWYQQALGQGPQFIFQYYEEEERQRGNFPDRFSGHQFPNYSSELNVNALLLGDSALYLCASSPLGPEKTGKYEQYFGPGTRLTVT.

This clone was counted a few times. V usage is TRBV29-1 and J usage is TRBJ1-1, with a weak D call TRBD1 (6 bases). The CDR3 is made up of 13 amino acids. Trimming left V 4 bases short and J 1 base short, with 10 bases between. The germline CDR1 and CDR2 sequences are SQVTM and ANQGSEA. DNA for the CDR3: TGCAGCGTTGTGAGGACAGCGAACACTGAAGCTTTCTTT. This gives the protein CSVVRTANTEAFF.

This chain connects TRBV9 to TRBJ2-3; D unclear. CDR1 is SGDLS and CDR2 is YYNGEE in the germline V gene. The ends were cut back, 0 bases at V and 1 base at J, with 15 bases in the middle. The CDR3 loop spans 17 amino acids. CDR3 region: CASSVGISLGGTDTQYF. The DNA of the CDR3 is TGTGCCAGCAGCGTAGGTATAAGTCTCGGAGGCACAGATACGCAGTATTTT.

This clone was seen more than once but under ten times. The sample carries other DNA sequences with the same CDR3. This chain joins TRBV5-1 and TRBJ2-1; TRBD2 is a possible D gene (5 bases). Trimming stripped 0 bases from V and 7 bases from J, with 5 bases between. This CDR3 has 12 residues. Germline assignment: CDR1 SGHRS and CDR2 YFSETQ. The CDR3 nucleotides read TGCGCCAGCAGCTTGGCGGGGAATGAGCAGTTCTTC. Translating gives CASSLAGNEQFF.

The chain employs TRBV11-1 and TRBJ2-7; D ambiguous. V lost 3 bases, J lost 0 bases, and 9 bases lay in between. CDR1 SGHAT and CDR2 FQDESV come from the germline V gene (reference sequence). The length of the CDR3 is 14 residues. Written as DNA, the CDR3 is TGTGCCAGCAGCTTTCCCGGTTACTCCTACGAGCAGTACTTC. It specifies CASSFPGYSYEQYF.

The rearrangement uses TRBV28 and TRBJ1-1; D is possibly TRBD1 (6 bases). The V gene's germline CDR1 is MDHEN and CDR2 SYDVKM. Between the trimmed V and J ends, which lost 3 bases and 0 bases, there was a span of 8 bases. The CDR3 extends over 14 amino acids. In nucleotides, the CDR3 is TGTGCCAGCAGTTTGACAGGAATGAACACTGAAGCTTTCTTT. Encoded protein: CASSLTGMNTEAFF.

The CDR3 loop is CASSSGQIHYEQYF. In nucleotides, the CDR3 is TGCGCCAGCAGCTCAGGACAGATTCACTACGAGCAGTACTTC. This chain connects TRBV5-1 to TRBJ2-7, with a possible D match to TRBD1 (6 bases). Germline lookup yields CDR1 SGHRS and CDR2 YFSETQ. The V gene lost 3 bases and the J gene lost 3 bases, with 13 bases spanning the gap. The CDR3 extends over 14 amino acids.

The gene calls are TRBV11-2 and TRBJ2-7; 8 positions match TRBD2. Unmatched junction bases numbered 8, after V lost 4 bases and J lost 0 bases. Germline CDR1 is SGHAT and CDR2 is FQNNGV. The CDR3 runs 16 residues. CDR3 sequence: CASSSIAGTLSYEQYF. The CDR3 DNA follows: TGTGCCAGCAGCTCAATAGCGGGGACCCTCTCCTACGAGCAGTACTTC.

The rearrangement uses TRBV6-5 and TRBJ2-1, with a weak D call TRBD1 (6 bases). The V and J ends lost 6 bases and 9 bases respectively, with 15 bases between them. Germline assignment: CDR1 MNHEY and CDR2 SVGAGI. The CDR3 sequence is 13 residues long. For the CDR3, the DNA is TGTGCCAGCAGGAAAACAGGGATGGGTGAGCAGTTCTTC. Its translation: CASRKTGMGEQFF.

The chain links TRBV18 to TRBJ1-1; 9 bases fit TRBD1. This CDR3 is 16 amino acids long. Germline V gene sequence: CDR1 KGHSH, CDR2 LQKENI. V was pared by 0 bases and J by 1 base, with 3 bases of the junction left unmatched. CDR3 loop: CASSPPTGGGNTEAFF. In nucleotides, the CDR3 is TGTGCCAGCTCACCACCGACAGGGGGGGGGAACACTGAAGCTTTCTTT.